Listed here are 20 T cell receptor beta chains from one sample, sequenced in a study of Graves' ophthalmopathy and Graves' hyperthyroidism. Researchers took RNA transcripts and amplified TCR beta CDR3 regions from them. Second-round multiplex PCR came after first-round RT-PCR with HTBI primers. One entry per CDR3 protein results from TCRdb running MiXCR on the multiplex PCR reads. Here the sample spans a few hundred thousand distinct CDR3 sequences, approximately 15% being singletons. Sequenced material: peripheral blood. These receptors all stem from a woman in her late teens or twenties with stable Graves' hyperthyroidism.

This clonotype occurred many times. The V call is TRBV6-5, the J call TRBJ1-1; no clear D. V lost 4 bases to trimming and J lost 2 bases, with 8 bases between them. Germline lookup yields CDR1 MNHEY and CDR2 SVGAGI. The CDR3 sequence is 13 residues long. CDR3 nucleotides: TGTGCCAGCAGTTTTTGGTCCAACACTGAAGCTTTCTTT. Amino acid sequence: CASSFWSNTEAFF.

This clonotype came up many times. The rearrangement uses TRBV20-1 and TRBJ2-5; TRBD2 aligns across 8 bases. V trimming: 1 base; J trimming: 5 bases; junction bases outside the gene matches: 6. Germline values: CDR1 DFQATT, CDR2 SNEGSKA (reference sequence). This CDR3 has 14 amino acids. CDR3 DNA: TGCAGTGCTAGAGGGCCAGCGGGGGAGGAGACCCAGTACTTC. It codes for CSARGPAGEETQYF.

This clonotype was detected many times. The chain uses TRBV20-1 and TRBJ2-5; D is uncertain. CDR1 is DFQATT, CDR2 SNEGSKA, per germline (reference sequence). V gave up 0 bases and J gave up 1 base, with 9 bases separating them. The CDR3 is made up of 14 amino acids. The CDR3 region is CSARELRAQETQYF. CDR3 nucleotides: TGCAGTGCTAGAGAACTACGGGCCCAAGAGACCCAGTACTTC.

The table lists this clonotype with a few counts. The V gene is TRBV4-1, the J gene TRBJ1-3; a possible D gene is TRBD1 (5 bases). Trimming stripped 0 bases from V and 11 bases from J, with 8 bases between. CDR3 length: 12 amino acids. In germline, CDR1 is MGHRA, CDR2 YSYEKL. The CDR3 DNA is TGCGCCAGCAGCCAAGACAGGGTGGCCATATATTTT. Translated: CASSQDRVAIYF.

This clonotype was counted many times. The V and J genes are TRBV2 and TRBJ1-1, with D maybe TRBD1 (5 bases). The CDR3 sequence is 13 residues long. Germline CDR1 SNHLY, CDR2 FYNNEI. V was cut by 5 bases and J by 2 bases, with 9 bases left in between. The CDR3 region has the DNA TGTGCCAGCAGTCGACAGTTCAACACTGAAGCTTTCTTT. Translated: CASSRQFNTEAFF. The full variable domain, completed using reference TRBV2 and TRBJ1-1, is EPEVTQTPSHQVTQMGQEVILRCVPISNHLYFYWYRQILGQKVEFLVSFYNNEISEKSEIFDDQFSVERPDGSNFTLKIRSTKLEDSAMYFCASSRQFNTEAFFGQGTRLTVV.

In its sample, this clonotype was seen many times. The genes are TRBV20-1 and TRBJ2-5; D is unclear. Looked up from germline, CDR1 is DFQATT and CDR2 is SNEGSKA (reference sequence). CDR3 length: 13 residues. Trimming removed 4 bases from V and 5 bases from J, with 14 bases in between. The CDR3, as DNA: TGCAGTGCTACCTACAGAGGAGCGGAGACCCAGTACTTC. The encoded protein is CSATYRGAETQYF.

This clonotype has ten or more counts. As DNA, the CDR3 is TGTGCCAGCAGTGGGGGGACAGGGGGCGAGCAGTACTTC. Amino acid sequence: CASSGGTGGEQYF. V gene TRBV6-1 combines with J gene TRBJ2-7; 11 bases are a match to TRBD1. J was trimmed by 6 bases and V by 4 bases; bases with no gene match: 2. Per germline, CDR1 MNHNS and CDR2 SASEGT. The CDR3 is made up of 13 amino acids.

This clonotype was recorded a few times. The rearrangement joins TRBV27 to TRBJ1-2; TRBD1 agrees at 10 bases. V lost 6 bases to trimming and J lost 4 bases; unmatched junction nucleotides: 11. CDR3 length: 16 amino acids. Germline CDR1 is MNHEY and CDR2 is SMNVEV (reference sequence). The DNA for the CDR3 is TGTGCCAGCAGACCCTCCCGGACAGGGGGGGGCTATGGCTACACCTTC. This gives the protein CASRPSRTGGGYGYTF.

The chain is built from TRBV3-1 and TRBJ1-2; possible D gene TRBD1, 6 bases. Trimming removed 4 bases from V and 5 bases from J, with 11 bases in between. Per the germline V gene, CDR1 is LGHDT and CDR2 is YNNKEL (reference sequence). The CDR3 length is 13 residues. DNA of the CDR3: TGTGCCAGCAGCCGAACAGGGCCTTATGGCTACACCTTC. It specifies CASSRTGPYGYTF. The whole variable domain, filled in from reference TRBV3-1 and TRBJ1-2, reads DTAVSQTPKYLVTQMGNDKSIKCEQNLGHDTMYWYKQDSKKFLKIMFSYNNKELIINETVPNRFSPKSPDKAHLNLHINSLELGDSAVYFCASSRTGPYGYTFGSGTRLTVV.

The chain employs TRBV12-3 or TRBV12-4 and TRBJ1-2, with a possible D match to TRBD1 (6 bases). CDR3 length equals 14 residues. The V end was cut by 1 base, the J end by 4 bases, with 10 bases between. The CDR3 DNA reads TGTGCCAGCAGTTTAGGTAAAGGGGGCTATGGCTACACCTTC. Translating gives CASSLGKGGYGYTF.

This clonotype was observed at least ten times. V usage is TRBV5-1 and J usage is TRBJ1-1, with D unresolved. Per germline, CDR1 SGHRS and CDR2 YFSETQ. The length of the CDR3 is 15 residues. Trimming shortened V by 6 bases and J by 5 bases, and 20 bases separated the two germline ends. The CDR3 region is CASKININEGTEAFF. Written as DNA, the CDR3 is TGCGCCAGCAAAATAAACATAAACGAAGGGACTGAAGCTTTCTTT.

There are many counts of this clonotype. The rearrangement joins TRBV20-1 to TRBJ1-6; 8 positions agree with TRBD1. Germline loops: CDR1 DFQATT, CDR2 SNEGSKA (reference sequence). The CDR3 sequence is 15 residues long. V shed 1 base and J 8 bases; nucleotides not matched to a gene: 7. In DNA form, the CDR3 reads TGCAGTGCTAGAGGAGGGCAGGGGGCATATTCACCCCTCCACTTT. Residues: CSARGGQGAYSPLHF.

There are a few counts of this clonotype. The chain has TRBV6-5 and TRBJ1-6, with D possibly matching TRBD1 (5 bases). Deletions cut 4 bases from V and 9 bases from J, with 16 bases between. The germline CDR1 and CDR2 sequences are MNHEY and SVGAGI. The CDR3 totals 15 residues. CDR3: CASSFARGFGSPLHF. CDR3 nucleotides: TGTGCCAGCAGTTTCGCTCGGGGGTTTGGTTCACCCCTCCACTTT.

This clonotype was seen at least ten times. The V gene is TRBV12-3 or TRBV12-4, the J gene TRBJ1-2; D is uncertain. Trimming stripped 3 bases from V and 8 bases from J, with 10 bases between. CDR3 length: 12 residues. CDR3 nucleotides: TGTGCCAGCAGTTTCGCTGGGTTGGGCTACACCTTC. It codes for CASSFAGLGYTF.

This clonotype was picked up many times. The chain is built from TRBV11-1 and TRBJ1-5; TRBD1 aligns across 7 bases. CDR1 and CDR2 (germline): SGHAT, FQDESV (reference sequence). This CDR3 contains 17 residues. The V and J ends lost 6 bases and 6 bases, in that order; junction bases with no gene match: 17. This chain's CDR3 is CASSWARDSGRGQPQHF. CDR3 nucleotide sequence: TGTGCCAGCAGTTGGGCTCGGGACAGTGGCCGGGGTCAGCCCCAGCATTTT.

This clonotype has ten or more counts. The chain recombines TRBV27 with TRBJ2-7; the D is unclear. Trimming cost V 5 bases and J 2 bases, with 10 bases left between them. The CDR3 covers 13 residues. Per germline, CDR1 MNHEY and CDR2 SMNVEV (reference sequence). CDR3 nucleotide sequence: TGTGCCAGCAGTGTTGCAGTAACCTACGAGCAGTACTTC. This codes for CASSVAVTYEQYF.

This clonotype was counted ten times or more. V is TRBV20-1 and J is TRBJ1-1; 8 bases match TRBD1. With 2 bases clipped from V and 4 bases from J, the junction kept 3 bases outside the gene matches. The V gene's germline CDR1 is DFQATT and CDR2 SNEGSKA (reference sequence). The CDR3 runs 13 residues. The CDR3 DNA follows: TGCAGTGCTAGAACAGGGGGACGCACTGAAGCTTTCTTT. This codes for CSARTGGRTEAFF.

There are many counts of this clonotype. This rearrangement joins TRBV7-9 to TRBJ1-2; D remains ambiguous. Germline V gene data show CDR1 as SEHNR and CDR2 as FQNEAQ (reference sequence). The CDR3 loop spans 13 amino acids. V lost 1 base and J 8 bases, leaving 11 bases between the germline ends. The CDR3 DNA follows: TGTGCCAGCAGCTTAGAGGAAGGTCGGGGCTACACCTTC. It translates to CASSLEEGRGYTF. Supplemented by reference TRBV7-9 and TRBJ1-2, the full variable domain reads DTGVSQNPRHKITKRGQNVTFRCDPISEHNRLYWYRQTLGQGPEFLTYFQNEAQLEKSRLLSDRFSAERPKGSFSTLEIQRTEQGDSAMYLCASSLEEGRGYTFGSGTRLTVV.

This clonotype was seen ten or more times. The chain links TRBV12-3 or TRBV12-4 to TRBJ1-1; D may be TRBD1 (5 bases). The V end lost 3 bases, the J end lost 4 bases, and 12 bases lay between the germline ends. The CDR3 extends over 14 amino acids. The CDR3 protein is CASSLAGRTTEAFF. CDR3 DNA sequence: TGTGCCAGCAGTTTGGCAGGGCGGACCACTGAAGCTTTCTTT.

This clonotype has at least ten counts. The rearrangement uses TRBV6-2 or TRBV6-3 and TRBJ1-2, with D maybe TRBD1 (6 bases). The CDR3 loop spans 12 amino acids. Trimming removed 5 bases at V and 8 bases at J, with 12 bases between. CDR1 MNHEY and CDR2 SVGEGT come from the germline V gene. CDR3 residues: CASSPSTGGYTF. CDR3 in DNA: TGTGCCAGCAGTCCTTCCACAGGGGGCTACACCTTC.